The 20 T cell receptor beta chains reported below all come from one sample, sequenced in a study of CD8+ T cells in alopecia areata. TCR sequencing used cDNA made by reverse transcription of extracted RNA. Method: immunoSEQ multiplex PCR; TCRdb's copy keeps in-frame clones and lacks some. Here the sample spans over 95,000 clones, 55% to 60% being singletons. Treatment of the sample: oral pan-JAK inhibitor, 5-10 mg twice daily. Sequencing was performed on CD4+ T cells sorted from blood, taken at week 24, from a patient treated with tofacitinib. These TCRs come from a human donor with alopecia areata.

This rearrangement joins TRBV6-5 to TRBJ2-5, with 7 bases matching TRBD1. The CDR3 is 13 residues long. Germline assignment: CDR1 MNHEY and CDR2 SVGAGI. V was clipped by 5 bases and J by 5 bases; unmatched bases: 5. The CDR3 loop is CASSKTGMETQYF. In DNA form, the CDR3 reads TGTGCCAGCAGTAAGACAGGGATGGAGACCCAGTACTTC.

The CDR3 DNA reads TGCAGCGCCGGAACCGGACAGAACTATGGCTACACCTTC. Amino acid sequence: CSAGTGQNYGYTF. This sequence joins TRBV29-1 and TRBJ1-2, with a weak D call TRBD1 (6 bases). CDR1 and CDR2 (germline): SQVTM, ANQGSEA. V shed 7 bases and J shed 2 bases, with 14 bases lying between them. This CDR3 is 13 amino acids long.

This clone was seen a handful of times. The chain is built from TRBV5-1 and TRBJ2-7, with D possibly matching TRBD2 (7 bases). CDR1 and CDR2 (germline): SGHRS, YFSETQ. Trimming stripped 2 bases from V and 5 bases from J, with 20 bases between. The CDR3 is 16 residues long. CDR3 bases: TGCGCCAGCAGCTTCGGGGCGGCGGGGGCTTTCGACGAGCAGTACTTC. Its protein product is CASSFGAAGAFDEQYF.

This clone showed up just once. This chain uses TRBV20-1 with TRBJ2-1; D remains ambiguous. Germline V CDR1 and CDR2: DFQATT, SNEGSKA (reference sequence). V was clipped by 3 bases and J by 6 bases, with 6 bases between them. The CDR3 has 11 residues. CDR3: CSARLLNEQFF. The DNA of the CDR3 is TGCAGTGCTAGGCTGCTCAATGAGCAGTTCTTC.

This chain connects TRBV7-2 to TRBJ1-6; 7 positions match TRBD1. The CDR3 consists of 14 residues. The germline V gene has CDR1 SGHTA and CDR2 FQGNSA. With 2 bases clipped from V and 9 bases from J, the junction kept 4 bases outside the gene matches. Here the CDR3 DNA reads TGTGCCAGCAGCTTACAGGGGGTTGGTTCACCCCTCCACTTT. It translates to CASSLQGVGSPLHF.

DNA for the CDR3: TGTGCCAGCAGCTCCCGCAGGCTAGCGGGGAACTCCGGGCGGTTCTTC. As protein: CASSSRRLAGNSGRFF. The V and J genes are TRBV7-8 and TRBJ2-1; 9 bases agree with TRBD2. Unmatched junction bases numbered 19, after V lost 4 bases and J lost 15 bases. There are 16 residues in the CDR3. Germline V CDR1 and CDR2: SGHVS, FQNEAQ.

The rearrangement uses TRBV29-1 and TRBJ1-1; no firm D call. CDR3 length: 14 residues. Trimming took off 4 bases at V and 7 bases at J, with 19 bases between the two ends. CDR1 and CDR2 from the germline V gene are SQVTM and ANQGSEA. In DNA, the CDR3 is TGCAGCGTTGCCCCGAGGAACAGACTTCTTGAAGCTTTCTTT. Amino acids: CSVAPRNRLLEAFF.

The chain recombines TRBV7-2 with TRBJ2-2, with 8 bases fitting TRBD2. Germline CDR1 and CDR2: SGHTA and FQGNSA. V dropped 1 base and J dropped 4; count of bases not matched to a gene: 5. The CDR3 covers 16 residues. CDR3 residues: CASSLDAGGTTGELFF. CDR3 bases: TGTGCCAGCAGCTTAGATGCGGGGGGCACCACCGGGGAGCTGTTTTTT. Complete variable domain (other parts from reference TRBV7-2 and TRBJ2-2): GAGVSQSPSNKVTEKGKDVELRCDPISGHTALYWYRQSLGQGLEFLIYFQGNSAPDKSGLPSDRFSAERTGGSVSTLTIQRTQQEDSAVYLCASSLDAGGTTGELFFGEGSRLTVL.

This rearrangement joins TRBV30 to TRBJ2-2; D is undetermined. Per germline, CDR1 GTSNPN and CDR2 SVGIG (reference sequence). The ends were cut back, 3 bases at V and 2 bases at J, with 16 bases in the middle. This CDR3 is built from 16 residues. In DNA, the CDR3 is TGTGCCTGGAGCGCCGGTTCTACCCCCAACACCGGGGAGCTGTTTTTT. It encodes CAWSAGSTPNTGELFF.

This clone was seen more than once but under ten times. The V call is TRBV29-1, the J call TRBJ1-1; no clear D. Trimming removed 3 bases at V and 1 base at J, with 9 bases between. This CDR3 region has 13 residues. Germline-derived CDR1 and CDR2 are SQVTM and ANQGSEA. The CDR3 loop reads CSVEGIENTEAFF. The CDR3 coding sequence is TGCAGCGTTGAGGGTATCGAGAACACTGAAGCTTTCTTT. Full variable domain (rest looked up from reference TRBV29-1 and TRBJ1-1): SAVISQKPSRDICQRGTSLTIQCQVDSQVTMMFWYRQQPGQSLTLIATANQGSEATYESGFVIDKFPISRPNLTFSTLTVSNMSPEDSSIYLCSVEGIENTEAFFGQGTRLTVV.

This clone has a handful of counts. The rearrangement uses TRBV29-1 and TRBJ1-3; D gene uncertain. The CDR3 is 12 amino acids. Germline V CDR1 and CDR2: SQVTM, ANQGSEA. Trimming left V 7 bases short and J 4 bases short, with 11 bases between. Here the CDR3 DNA reads TGCAGCGCGGGGATCGGGGGAAACACCATATATTTT. Its translation: CSAGIGGNTIYF.

V gene TRBV29-1 combines with J gene TRBJ2-3, with D possibly being TRBD1 (6 bases). Deletions cut 5 bases from V and 3 bases from J, with 9 bases between. The V gene's germline CDR1 is SQVTM and CDR2 ANQGSEA. The length of the CDR3 is 12 residues. CDR3 region: CSVSQGTDTQYF. CDR3 DNA sequence: TGCAGCGTTTCTCAGGGGACAGATACGCAGTATTTT.

The J gene is TRBJ1-2, the V gene TRBV6-6, with unresolved D. The CDR3 covers 14 residues. V shed 2 bases and J shed 8 bases, with 15 bases lying between them. The V gene's germline CDR1 is MNHNY and CDR2 SVGAGI (reference sequence). The CDR3 region is CASSYPPPSDGYTF. CDR3 coding DNA: TGTGCCAGCAGTTACCCTCCACCCTCGGACGGCTACACCTTC.

This clone was seen a few times. The rearrangement uses TRBV10-3 and TRBJ1-4, with TRBD1 matching 9 bases. The V gene's germline CDR1 is ENHRY and CDR2 SYGVKD. The CDR3 consists of 13 residues. The trim removed 5 bases at V and 8 bases at J, leaving 3 bases unmatched. CDR3 region: CAISYDRGEKLFF. In DNA, the CDR3 is TGTGCCATCAGTTACGACAGGGGGGAAAAACTGTTTTTT.

This clone has only a few counts. V usage is TRBV29-1 and J usage is TRBJ1-1; TRBD1 is a possible D gene (5 bases). The CDR3 runs 13 residues. Germline V gives CDR1 SQVTM, CDR2 ANQGSEA. V lost 5 bases and J 1 base, leaving 11 bases between the germline ends. CDR3 sequence (DNA): TGCAGCGTTACCAGGGACGGGAACACTGAAGCTTTCTTT. Amino acids: CSVTRDGNTEAFF.

The chain couples TRBV4-3 to TRBJ2-1; tentatively, D is TRBD2 (6 bases). Germline V gives CDR1 LGHNA, CDR2 YSLEER. Deletions cut 4 bases from V and 5 bases from J, with 9 bases between. There are 13 residues in the CDR3. The DNA of the CDR3 is TGCGCCAGCAGCCTGGGACTGGACAATGAGCAGTTCTTC. Its translation: CASSLGLDNEQFF.

This clone showed up just a few times. This sequence joins TRBV4-1 and TRBJ2-1; 7 bases fit TRBD1. Germline trimming cut 6 bases from V and 2 bases from J; bases unmatched to any gene: 7. CDR3 size: 15 residues. Germline V gene data show CDR1 as MGHRA and CDR2 as YSYEKL. This CDR3 reads CASSRAGTAYNEQFF. In nucleotides, the CDR3 is TGCGCCAGCAGTCGGGCCGGGACAGCCTACAATGAGCAGTTCTTC.

In this sample, this clone turned up a few times. The CDR3 DNA reads TGTGCCAGCAGCTTGATGCACCATTCGAAGGACCCCTACGAGCAGTACTTC. It yields the protein CASSLMHHSKDPYEQYF. The J gene is TRBJ2-7, the V gene TRBV7-6; D remains unclear. V gave up 3 bases and J gave up 2 bases, with 20 bases separating them. This CDR3 comprises 17 residues. Germline-derived CDR1 and CDR2 are SGHVS and FNYEAQ.

This clone was observed a single time. The chain recombines TRBV25-1 with TRBJ2-1; TRBD1 is a possible D gene (6 bases). V dropped 3 bases and J dropped 7 bases, with 16 bases sitting between them. CDR3 length equals 15 residues. From germline, CDR1 is MGHDK and CDR2 SYGVNS. CDR3 loop: CASSDAGTQINEQFF. The CDR3 bases are TGTGCCAGCAGTGATGCAGGGACACAGATTAATGAGCAGTTCTTC.

The V and J genes are TRBV5-6 and TRBJ2-2, with TRBD1 matching 7 bases. This CDR3 has 13 residues. The germline gives CDR1 SGHDT, CDR2 YYEEEE. V dropped 7 bases and J dropped 0; count of bases not matched to a gene: 0. This CDR3 reads CASGTANTGELFF. The CDR3 nucleotides are TGTGCCAGCGGGACAGCGAACACCGGGGAGCTGTTTTTT.